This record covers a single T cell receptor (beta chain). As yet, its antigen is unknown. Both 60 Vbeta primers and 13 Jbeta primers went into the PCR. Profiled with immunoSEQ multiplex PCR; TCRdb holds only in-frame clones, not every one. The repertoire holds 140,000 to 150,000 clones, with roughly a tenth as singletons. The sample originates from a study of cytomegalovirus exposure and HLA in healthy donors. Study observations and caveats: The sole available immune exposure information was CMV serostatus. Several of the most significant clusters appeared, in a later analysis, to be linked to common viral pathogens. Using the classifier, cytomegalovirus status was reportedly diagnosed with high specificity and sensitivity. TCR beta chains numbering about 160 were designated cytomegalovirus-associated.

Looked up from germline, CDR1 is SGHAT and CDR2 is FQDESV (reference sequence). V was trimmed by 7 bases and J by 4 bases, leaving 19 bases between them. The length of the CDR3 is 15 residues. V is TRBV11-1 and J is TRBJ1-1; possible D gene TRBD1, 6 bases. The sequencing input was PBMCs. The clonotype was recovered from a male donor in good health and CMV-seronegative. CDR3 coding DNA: TGTGCCAGCAACCGGCTAACAGGGCGAAGCACTGAAGCTTTCTTT. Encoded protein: CASNRLTGRSTEAFF.